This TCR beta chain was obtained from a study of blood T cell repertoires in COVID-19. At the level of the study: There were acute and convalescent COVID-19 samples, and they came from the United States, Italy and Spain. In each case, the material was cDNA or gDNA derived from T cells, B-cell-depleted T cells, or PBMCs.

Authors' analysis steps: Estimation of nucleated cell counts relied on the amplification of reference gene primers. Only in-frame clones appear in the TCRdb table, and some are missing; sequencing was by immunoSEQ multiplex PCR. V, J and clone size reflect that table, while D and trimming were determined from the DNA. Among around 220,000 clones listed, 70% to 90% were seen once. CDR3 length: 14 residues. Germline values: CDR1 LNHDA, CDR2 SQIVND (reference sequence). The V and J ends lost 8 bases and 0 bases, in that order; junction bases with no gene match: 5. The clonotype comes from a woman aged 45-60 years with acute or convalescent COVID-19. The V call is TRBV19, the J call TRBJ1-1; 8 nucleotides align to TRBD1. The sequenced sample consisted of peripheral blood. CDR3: CASAGGWVNTEAFF. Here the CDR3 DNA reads TGTGCCAGTGCAGGGGGCTGGGTGAACACTGAAGCTTTCTTT.